This T cell receptor (beta chain) was captured by sequencing in a study of OX40 agonist ivuxolimab in advanced cancers. V dropped 0 bases and J dropped 1 base, with 7 bases sitting between them. The germline gives CDR1 SGHNT, CDR2 YYREEE (reference sequence). CDR3 size: 14 residues. The study's findings and limits: At doses 0.1 to 3.0 mg/kg, CD4+ and CD8+ clones expanded. Expanded peripheral T-cell antigen specificity went undetermined.

Sequencing used immunoSEQ multiplex PCR; TCRdb keeps in-frame clones, though not all of them. The sample yields around 110,000 clones, roughly 90% seen once. Note on this clone: No antigen is known for it.

The genes are TRBV5-4 and TRBJ1-1; the D gene is possibly TRBD1 (5 bases). Sequences were derived from CD4+ or CD8+ T cells sorted from blood, sampled in a trial of the OX40 agonist ivuxolimab. The source is an adult with an advanced solid tumor such as melanoma, head and neck, liver or kidney cancer. CDR3 in amino acids: CASSLVGGNTEAFF. The DNA of the CDR3 is TGTGCCAGCAGCTTGGTGGGGGGGAACACTGAAGCTTTCTTT. Full variable domain (outside the CDR3, taken from reference TRBV5-4 and TRBJ1-1): ETGVTQSPTHLIKTRGQQVTLRCSSQSGHNTVSWYQQALGQGPQFIFQYYREEENGRGNFPPRFSGLQFPNYSSELNVNALELDDSALYLCASSLVGGNTEAFFGQGTRLTVV.